This T cell receptor beta chain derives from a study of cytomegalovirus exposure and HLA in healthy donors (dated 2017 in TCRdb). Broadly, across the study: According to a later analysis, one platform produced both the roughly 110 validation repertoires and the approximately 670 repertoires of the first cohort. The aim of the study was to test whether cataloging public T cell receptors could identify signatures of past pathogen exposure. A separate validation cohort of over 95 different subjects was used in addition to the approximately 640-subject first cohort. High-throughput TCR immunosequencing, statistical association of individual TCRs with disease status, and machine learning were combined to predict cytomegalovirus infection status.

To prepare the library, the immunoSEQ multiplex PCR assay was applied. On the authors' methods: A statistical classification framework was developed to diagnose cytomegalovirus status using the catalog of TCR beta chain sequences. TCRdb retrieved this table from immuneACCESS and kept in-frame rearrangements only. Not all clones are present; in checked studies, unresolved V genes account for under half, and no reason is known for the remainder. The DNA gave D and trimming, while V, J and clone size come from that table. A total of 150,000 to 200,000 clones appear in this sample, 89% of them only once. The ten top clones hold about a tenth of the sample. The donors were included in the validation cohort of around 120 subjects, a group kept apart from the roughly 610-subject first cohort. On this clone: No antigen is known for it. No qualities accompany the bases; no much larger clone lies one base away.

The germline V gene (reference sequence) gives CDR1 as SGHNT and CDR2 as YYREEE. V and J are trimmed by 4 bases and 6 bases, and the gene matches miss 14 bases of the junction. Inclusive of the bounding cysteine and phenylalanine, the CDR3 is 17 residues long. This entry keeps only the CDR3 DNA: 51 bases, framed from base 1. Here is what the overall study found, with its caveats: In the study, 150 to 200 TCR beta chains were listed as associated with cytomegalovirus. The authors suggested that the approach could potentially be extended to other disease states and immunological phenotypes. In both the original and validation cohorts, the classifier was reported to diagnose cytomegalovirus status with high specificity and sensitivity. A few of the identified cytomegalovirus-associated TCR beta chains were confirmed in vitro to be specific for cytomegalovirus antigens. Most TCR sequences were seen in very few donors, while some public TCRs were found in many individuals. A later analysis lacked HLA typing for the validation cohort, so it scored co-occurrence in that cohort across all 120 or so repertoires. Subsequent analysis determined that TCRs grouped into clusters in the first cohort also showed a tendency toward co-occurrence across the 90 to 150 validation repertoires, and approximately 94% of cluster scores exceeded 0.

This receptor was obtained from a woman between 18 and 29 years old in good health and CMV-seropositive. The rearrangement joined TRBV5-4 to TRBJ2-4, with TRBD1 identical over 9 junction bases. The material sequenced was PBMCs. The CDR3: CASSLGQGMGRGNIQYF. In nucleotides, the sequence is TGTGCCAGCAGCCTAGGACAGGGGATGGGACGGGGAAACATTCAGTACTTC.